This TCR beta chain was identified during a study of T cell repertoires in cytomegalovirus infection. Study-level information: TCR beta signatures that were public indicated CMV infection and matching HLA type.

V was shortened by 0 bases and J by 2 bases, with 12 bases between the two germline ends. Germline CDR1 reads SGHNT; CDR2 reads YYREEE (reference sequence). The CDR3 loop spans 17 amino acids. Each CDR3 protein is one row after TCRdb ran MiXCR on the reads. Here the sample spans hundreds of thousands of distinct CDR3 sequences, about a sixth being singletons. Whole-study results and caveats: Carriage of CMV together with the relevant HLA was identifiable through cumulative public TCR beta family frequency. CMV-specific HLA-C-restricted TCR beta clonotypes dominated the ex vivo response.

About this clonotype itself: Antigen unknown.

The sequenced sample was PBMCs. This TCR came from a human donor in good health (CMV status not recorded). Some clones in this sample may be carry-over from other donors' samples. V and J are TRBV5-4 and TRBJ2-6; TRBD2 might be the D (6 bases). DNA for the CDR3: TGTGCCAGCAGCTTGGGACTAGTAACGGCTGGGGCCAACGTCCTGACTTTC. Protein sequence: CASSLGLVTAGANVLTF.